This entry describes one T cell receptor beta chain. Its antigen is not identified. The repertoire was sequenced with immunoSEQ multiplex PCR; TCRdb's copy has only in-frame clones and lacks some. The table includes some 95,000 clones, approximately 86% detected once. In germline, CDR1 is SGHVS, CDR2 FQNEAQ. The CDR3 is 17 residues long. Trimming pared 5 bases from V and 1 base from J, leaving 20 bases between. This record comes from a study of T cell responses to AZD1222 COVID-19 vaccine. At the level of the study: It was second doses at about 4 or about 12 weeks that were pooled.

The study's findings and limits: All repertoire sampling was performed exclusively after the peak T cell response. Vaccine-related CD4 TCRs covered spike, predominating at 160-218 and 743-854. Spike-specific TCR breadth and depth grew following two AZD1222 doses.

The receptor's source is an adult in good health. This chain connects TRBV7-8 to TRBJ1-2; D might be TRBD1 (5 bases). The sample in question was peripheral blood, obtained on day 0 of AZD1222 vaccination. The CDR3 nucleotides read TGTGCCAGCAGCCTAGGGGAGGAGGGACCGATTAACTATGGCTACACCTTC. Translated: CASSLGEEGPINYGYTF.